Sequencing of this TCR beta chain was carried out in a study of blood T cell repertoires in COVID-19. Sequencing used immunoSEQ multiplex PCR; TCRdb keeps in-frame clones, though not all of them. The data show about 310,000 clones, roughly 87% seen once. The CDR3 has 14 residues. Germline assignment: CDR1 SGHRS and CDR2 YFSETQ. V was shortened by 0 bases and J by 6 bases, with 12 bases between the two germline ends. This clonotype was sampled from a man aged 50 to 59 with active or convalescent COVID-19. The sequenced sample consisted of peripheral blood. This chain connects TRBV5-1 to TRBJ1-1; D possibly corresponds to TRBD1 (5 bases). The CDR3: CASSLAGRGSEAFF. CDR3 DNA sequence: TGCGCCAGCAGCTTGGCTGGGAGGGGTTCTGAAGCTTTCTTT.